Shown below are 6 T cell receptor beta chains from a single sample sequenced in a study of regulatory T cells in long-lasting Graves disease. The sample's time point: newly diagnosed GD, antithyroid drugs for less than 3 months. RNA extracted from PBMCs served as the sequencing template. Sequencing libraries for TCR beta were prepared with iRepertoire HTBI primers and Arm-PCR of CDR3 regions. Each CDR3 protein gets one entry after TCRdb re-called the multiplex PCR reads with MiXCR. The sample yields approximately 400,000 distinct CDR3 sequences, more than 13% seen once. The sample also formed part of further work on T cells in Graves' hyperthyroidism and ophthalmopathy.

Sequencing used peripheral blood mononuclear cells (PBMCs), obtained at new diagnosis, from a patient treated with antithyroid drugs. These receptors all stem from a woman aged 30 to 39 with Graves disease.

The sample holds many counts of this clonotype. The V call is TRBV2, the J call TRBJ1-1; D is unresolved. Germline CDR1 and CDR2: SNHLY and FYNNEI. V was clipped by 7 bases and J by 0 bases, with 9 bases between them. This CDR3 is 13 amino acids long. CDR3 nucleotides: TGTGCCAGCATGACGGACCTGAACACTGAAGCTTTCTTT. Translated, it gives CASMTDLNTEAFF.

There are a few counts of this clonotype. At one end, the junction sequence differs from germline, possibly due to a read error. The chain has TRBV5-1 and TRBJ2-3, with no clear D. The CDR3 length is 14 residues. Germline V gene sequence: CDR1 SGHRS, CDR2 YFSETQ. This chain's CDR3 is CASSVEQFTDTQYF. Here the CDR3 DNA reads TGTGCCAGCAGCGTCGAACAGTTCACAGATACGCAGTATTTT.

The chain uses TRBV5-1 and TRBJ1-5; tentatively, D is TRBD1 (5 bases). In germline, CDR1 is SGHRS, CDR2 YFSETQ. CDR3 length equals 15 residues. V gave up 0 bases and J gave up 6 bases, with 13 bases separating them. CDR3 amino acids: CASSLGGTPLQPQHF. CDR3 nucleotides: TGCGCCAGCAGCTTGGGGGGGACCCCCCTTCAGCCCCAGCATTTT.

This clonotype occurred a few times. This chain connects TRBV4-1 to TRBJ1-1, with D uncertain. This CDR3 spans 16 amino acids. V was pared by 1 base and J by 6 bases, with 18 bases between. The germline V gene encodes CDR1 MGHRA and CDR2 YSYEKL. Written as DNA, the CDR3 is TGCGCCAGCAGCCAAGTCCGAGCCTCACCAGTGCCTGAAGCTTTCTTT. Translated, it gives CASSQVRASPVPEAFF.

Ten or more counts support this clonotype. V gene TRBV30 combines with J gene TRBJ2-7, with D maybe TRBD2 (5 bases). The CDR3 loop spans 13 amino acids. Germline loops: CDR1 GTSNPN, CDR2 SVGIG (reference sequence). The germline V and J ends were trimmed by 4 bases and 2 bases, with 12 bases remaining between them. Here the CDR3 reads CAWISSGTYEQYF. Here the CDR3 DNA reads TGTGCCTGGATCTCCAGCGGAACCTACGAGCAGTACTTC. Based on the CDR3 plus reference TRBV30 and TRBJ2-7, the full variable domain is SQTIHQWPATLVQPVGSPLSLECTVEGTSNPNLYWYRQAAGRGLQLLFYSVGIGQISSEVPQNLSASRPQDRQFILSSKKLLLSDSGFYLCAWISSGTYEQYFGPGTRLTVT.

This clonotype was observed at least ten times. V gene TRBV5-1 combines with J gene TRBJ2-3, with 7 bases matching TRBD2. This CDR3 is built from 14 residues. With V trimmed by 6 bases and J by 0 bases, 4 bases remained unmatched. Germline-derived CDR1 and CDR2 are SGHRS and YFSETQ. The CDR3 here is CASTAGLSTDTQYF. CDR3 sequence (DNA): TGCGCCAGCACGGCGGGACTAAGCACAGATACGCAGTATTTT.